The clone carrying this T cell receptor (beta chain) was counted a few times. The CDR3 is made up of 15 amino acids. Trimming left V 4 bases short and J 0 bases short, with 10 bases between. Germline-derived CDR1 and CDR2 are SGHNT and YYREEE (reference sequence). This sample is part of a study of blood T cell repertoires in COVID-19. Study background: From the United States, Italy and Spain came samples of acute and convalescent COVID-19.

The age range of participants was about 18 to 89 years, with residence in more than 20 US areas. How the authors handled the data: Reference gene primer amplification yielded estimated nucleated cell counts. Assay: immunoSEQ multiplex PCR; the TCRdb copy retains only in-frame clones and omits some. The DNA was the basis for D and trimming; V, J and clone size are from that table. The sample lists over 300,000 clones, more than 75% occurring once. This TCR was sampled from a woman in her 30s with acute COVID-19. The sequenced sample was PBMCs or T cells enriched from blood (not recorded which). The rearrangement links TRBV5-4 to TRBJ1-4; the D is unclear. CDR3 bases: TGTGCCAGCAGCAATGGGCCTGCAACTAATGAAAAACTGTTTTTT. Translation gives CASSNGPATNEKLFF.